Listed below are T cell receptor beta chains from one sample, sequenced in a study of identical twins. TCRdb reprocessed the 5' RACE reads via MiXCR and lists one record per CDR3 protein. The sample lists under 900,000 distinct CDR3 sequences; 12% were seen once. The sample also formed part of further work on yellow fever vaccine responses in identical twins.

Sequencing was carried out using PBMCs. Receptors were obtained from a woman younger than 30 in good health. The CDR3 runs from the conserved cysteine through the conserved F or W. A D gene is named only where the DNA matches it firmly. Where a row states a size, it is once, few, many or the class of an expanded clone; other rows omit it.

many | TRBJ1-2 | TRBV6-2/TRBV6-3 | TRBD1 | TGTGCCAGCAGGACAGGGAACTATGGCTACACCTTC | CASRTGNYGYTF
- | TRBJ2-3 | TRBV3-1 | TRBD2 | TGTGCCAGCAGCCAAAAAAAGGGCCAAAGGAGACTAGCTTCAGATACGCAGTATTTT | CASSQKKGQRRLASDTQYF
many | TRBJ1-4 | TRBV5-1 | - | TGCGCCAGCAGCTTGGCGGGTCAGGGGAATGAAAAACTGTTTTTT | CASSLAGQGNEKLFF
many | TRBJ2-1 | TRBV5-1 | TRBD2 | TGCGCCAGCAGCATGGGACTAGCGGGAGGGCCGGGCAATGAGCAGTTCTTC | CASSMGLAGGPGNEQFF
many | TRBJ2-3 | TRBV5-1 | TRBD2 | TGCGCCAGCAGCTCCGGGACTAGCGGGAGGGCCCTCACAGATACGCAGTATTTT | CASSSGTSGRALTDTQYF
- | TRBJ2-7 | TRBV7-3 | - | TGTGCCAGCAGCCCTTTGGGTGGAAAGAGGGATTCAGAGCAGTACTTC | CASSPLGGKRDSEQYF
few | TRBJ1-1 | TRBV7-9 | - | TGTGCCAGCAGTCGGTCGGCAGGGGATGAAGCTTTCTTT | CASSRSAGDEAFF
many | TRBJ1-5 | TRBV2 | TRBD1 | TGTGCCAGCAGTCCAGGACAGGGCTATCAGCCCCAGCATTTT | CASSPGQGYQPQHF
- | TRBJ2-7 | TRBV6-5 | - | TGTGCCAGCAGTTCCAACATAGGGGGGGGGCACGAGCAGTACTTC | CASSSNIGGGHEQYF
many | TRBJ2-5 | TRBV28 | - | TGTGCCAGCAGTCCCCCCGGGGGCCAAGAGACCCAGTACTTC | CASSPPGGQETQYF
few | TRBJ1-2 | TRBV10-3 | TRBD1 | TGTGCCATCAGTGAGGGACAGGATAACTATGGCTACACCTTC | CAISEGQDNYGYTF
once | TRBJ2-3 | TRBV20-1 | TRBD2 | TGCAGTGCTCTGACTAGCGGAGAGTTCACAGATACGCAGTATTTT | CSALTSGEFTDTQYF
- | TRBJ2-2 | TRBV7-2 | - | TGTGCCAGCAGCTTAGTTCTAGATTACGGGGAGCTGTTTTTT | CASSLVLDYGELFF
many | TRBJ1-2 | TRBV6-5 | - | TGTGCCAGCAGTTACAGGGGGGGCGGCTACACCTTC | CASSYRGGGYTF
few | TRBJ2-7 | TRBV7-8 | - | TGTGCCAGCAGCCTCCCCGAGGACGGCTACGAGCAGTACTTC | CASSLPEDGYEQYF